The 19 T cell receptor beta chains given below trace back to one sample, sequenced in a study of blood T cell repertoires in COVID-19. Here immunoSEQ multiplex PCR was the method, and the copy in TCRdb shows in-frame clones only, minus some. The data contain tens of thousands of clones, roughly 91% of them seen just once; the ten biggest clones take up 5.5% to 8%. Sequencing used peripheral blood. These receptors originate from a man aged 18 to 29 with COVID-19, enrolled during active disease.

The V and J genes are TRBV5-5 and TRBJ2-7; TRBD1 matches at 8 bases. CDR1 is SGHKS, CDR2 YYEKEE, per germline (reference sequence). The ends lost 5 bases at V and 6 bases at J; junction bases unmatched: 10. CDR3 length equals 14 residues. The CDR3 sequence: CASSTGGRLSEQYF. The DNA of the CDR3 is TGTGCCAGCAGTACAGGGGGTCGCCTGAGCGAGCAGTACTTC.

The chain employs TRBV7-9 and TRBJ2-3; D is perhaps TRBD1 (6 bases). Germline V gene lookup returns CDR1 SEHNR and CDR2 FQNEAQ (reference sequence). This CDR3 contains 14 residues. V was pared by 5 bases and J by 2 bases, with 11 bases between. The CDR3 DNA follows: TGTGCCAGCAGCCGGACAGTGCCCACAGATACGCAGTATTTT. This encodes CASSRTVPTDTQYF.

V usage is TRBV6-4 and J usage is TRBJ2-1, with D possibly TRBD2 on 5 matching bases. CDR1 and CDR2 (germline): MRHNA, SNTAGT. V dropped 5 bases and J dropped 10 bases, with 15 bases sitting between them. CDR3 length: 13 residues. The CDR3 DNA follows: TGTGCCAGCAGTCCACCCGGGCGGAGGGAGCAGTTCTTC. It codes for CASSPPGRREQFF.

This clone was recorded only once. The rearrangement joins TRBV2 to TRBJ2-5; D uncertain. In germline, CDR1 is SNHLY, CDR2 FYNNEI. The CDR3 runs to 12 residues. The ends were cut back, 2 bases at V and 3 bases at J, with 4 bases in the middle. Here the CDR3 reads CASSEQKETQYF. CDR3 coding DNA: TGTGCCAGCAGTGAACAGAAAGAGACCCAGTACTTC.

The V and J genes are TRBV4-3 and TRBJ2-2; D call uncertain. The germline V gene encodes CDR1 LGHNA and CDR2 YSLEER. The V end lost 1 base, the J end lost 3 bases, and 9 bases lay between the germline ends. This CDR3 is built from 15 residues. The DNA for the CDR3 is TGCGCCAGCAGCCAAGTTGAGGTTCACACCGGGGAGCTGTTTTTT. Translated: CASSQVEVHTGELFF.

The genes are TRBV5-6 and TRBJ1-5; the D gene is possibly TRBD1 (5 bases). Germline-derived CDR1 and CDR2 are SGHDT and YYEEEE. The CDR3 length is 14 residues. The V end lost 0 bases, the J end lost 6 bases, and 10 bases lay between the germline ends. DNA of the CDR3: TGTGCCAGCAGCTTGGGTGGAGGGGTTCAGCCCCAGCATTTT. Translation: CASSLGGGVQPQHF.

This chain joins TRBV19 and TRBJ2-1; 9 nucleotides align to TRBD2. This CDR3 spans 15 amino acids. Germline V gene sequence: CDR1 LNHDA, CDR2 SQIVND (reference sequence). V lost 3 bases to trimming and J lost 8 bases; unmatched junction nucleotides: 8. CDR3 in DNA: TGTGCCAGTAGTATGCTAGCGGGAATTTACTATGAGCAGTTCTTC. Encoded protein: CASSMLAGIYYEQFF.

The V call is TRBV24-1, the J call TRBJ2-6; 7 bases fit TRBD1. The CDR3 loop spans 14 amino acids. V was pared by 10 bases and J by 2 bases, with 4 bases of the junction left unmatched. CDR1 is KGHDR, CDR2 SFDVKD, per germline. The CDR3 loop is CATRDSTGANVLTF. The CDR3 DNA sequence: TGTGCCACACGGGACAGTACTGGGGCCAACGTCCTGACTTTC.

The chain couples TRBV5-6 to TRBJ2-7, with no clear D. This CDR3 is 12 amino acids long. Looked up from germline, CDR1 is SGHDT and CDR2 is YYEEEE. V was shortened by 0 bases and J by 6 bases, with 7 bases between the two germline ends. The CDR3 sequence: CASSLGSGEQYF. The CDR3 bases are TGTGCCAGCAGCTTGGGTTCCGGCGAGCAGTACTTC. The full variable domain, in which reference TRBV5-6 and TRBJ2-7 provide the parts outside the CDR3, is DAGVTQSPTHLIKTRGQQVTLRCSPKSGHDTVSWYQQALGQGPQFIFQYYEEEERQRGNFPDRFSGHQFPNYSSELNVNALLLGDSALYLCASSLGSGEQYFGPGTRLTVT.

This clone has just one count. This chain connects TRBV5-4 to TRBJ2-5; 7 bases agree with TRBD2. Germline loops: CDR1 SGHNT, CDR2 YYREEE (reference sequence). CDR3 length: 15 residues. The V and J ends lost 3 bases and 4 bases, in that order; junction bases with no gene match: 9. CDR3 in DNA: TGTGCCAGCAGCTCCCGGGGGGAGGTGGGAGAGACCCAGTACTTC. Translated, it gives CASSSRGEVGETQYF.

V usage is TRBV28 and J usage is TRBJ1-6; no firm D call. The CDR3 is 15 amino acids. Trimming took 3 bases from V and 8 from J, leaving 14 bases between them. Germline V CDR1 and CDR2: MDHEN, SYDVKM. CDR3 coding DNA: TGTGCCAGCAGTTTTCTTGGCAGGCGGGATTCACCCCTCCACTTT. Protein: CASSFLGRRDSPLHF.

The chain combines TRBV28 with TRBJ2-1, with 9 bases identical to TRBD2. The CDR3 contains 14 residues. Germline loops: CDR1 MDHEN, CDR2 SYDVKM. The ends lost 6 bases at V and 2 bases at J; junction bases unmatched: 2. CDR3 protein: CASRVAGAYNEQFF. CDR3 coding DNA: TGTGCCAGCAGGGTAGCGGGGGCCTACAATGAGCAGTTCTTC.

The chain employs TRBV14 and TRBJ2-7, with D maybe TRBD1 (5 bases). This CDR3 comprises 16 residues. The V and J ends lost 0 bases and 2 bases respectively, with 14 bases between them. From germline, CDR1 is SGHDN and CDR2 FVKESK. The CDR3 protein is CASSQEMSGYAYEQYF. CDR3 in DNA: TGTGCCAGCAGCCAAGAAATGTCAGGGTATGCCTACGAGCAGTACTTC.

The V gene is TRBV14, the J gene TRBJ2-7, with D perhaps TRBD2 (7 bases). The germline V and J ends were trimmed by 1 base and 0 bases, with 13 bases remaining between them. This CDR3 has 16 amino acids. CDR1 and CDR2 (germline): SGHDN, FVKESK. DNA for the CDR3: TGTGCCAGCAGCCAAGTTCCGGGGGGCCTCTCCTACGAGCAGTACTTC. As protein: CASSQVPGGLSYEQYF.

Only one count was recorded for this clone. The chain links TRBV7-9 to TRBJ2-7, with a weak D call TRBD1 (5 bases). CDR1 is SEHNR, CDR2 FQNEAQ, per germline (reference sequence). V was cut by 6 bases and J by 6 bases, with 18 bases left in between. This CDR3 has 14 amino acids. CDR3 residues: CASSASGAGFEQYF. Here the CDR3 DNA reads TGTGCCAGCAGTGCATCTGGGGCAGGGTTCGAGCAGTACTTC.

CDR3 amino acids: CASSLSYRVFGYTF. In DNA, the CDR3 is TGTGCCAGCAGTTTAAGTTATCGGGTCTTCGGCTACACCTTC. The genes are TRBV28 and TRBJ1-2; D not certain. The V gene lost 2 bases and the J gene lost 8 bases, with 15 bases spanning the gap. Per germline, CDR1 MDHEN and CDR2 SYDVKM. The CDR3 sequence is 14 residues long.

This clone was counted once. This rearrangement joins TRBV16 to TRBJ1-2; 10 bases map to TRBD1. The J segment lost 2 bases and the V segment lost 4 bases, leaving 4 bases of the junction unmatched. CDR1 KGHSY and CDR2 FQNENV come from the germline V gene. This CDR3 has 15 amino acids. The CDR3 is CASSPTGQGNYGYTF. For the CDR3, the DNA is TGTGCCAGCAGCCCGACGGGACAGGGGAACTATGGCTACACCTTC.

The gene calls are TRBV4-3 and TRBJ2-4; the D gene is possibly TRBD2 (6 bases). Germline V CDR1 and CDR2: LGHNA, YSLEER. The CDR3 spans 17 residues. V was clipped by 0 bases and J by 6 bases, with 18 bases between them. In DNA, the CDR3 is TGCGCCAGCAGCCAAGATTCGGAGGGGCGAGGCAGAAACATTCAGTACTTC. It is translated as CASSQDSEGRGRNIQYF.

The rearrangement uses TRBV18 and TRBJ1-5; no definite D call. V shed 4 bases and J shed 1 base, with 23 bases lying between them. This CDR3 region has 19 residues. Germline V gene sequence: CDR1 KGHSH, CDR2 LQKENI. CDR3 residues: CASSLTRVFEEGSNQPQHF. The DNA for the CDR3 is TGTGCCAGCTCACTTACAAGGGTGTTTGAGGAGGGCAGCAATCAGCCCCAGCATTTT.